What follows are 15 T cell receptor beta chains derived from one specimen sequenced in a study of OX40 agonist ivuxolimab in advanced cancers. Clones were sequenced by immunoSEQ multiplex PCR, and TCRdb holds only the in-frame ones, with some missing. The sample consists of some 100,000 clones, about nine tenths of them appearing once. Sequenced here: CD4+ or CD8+ T cells sorted from blood, sampled in a trial of the OX40 agonist ivuxolimab. The receptors here all came from an adult with an advanced solid tumor such as melanoma, head and neck, liver or kidney cancer.

This chain links TRBV28 with TRBJ2-5; D not certain. The germline V and J ends were trimmed by 7 bases and 1 base, with 10 bases remaining between them. The CDR3 has 13 amino acids. CDR1 and CDR2 from the germline V gene are MDHEN and SYDVKM. CDR3 sequence reads: CASTPRLQETQYF. CDR3 DNA sequence: TGTGCCAGCACGCCCCGCCTCCAAGAGACCCAGTACTTC.

This sequence joins TRBV7-8 and TRBJ1-4; D gene ambiguous. Trimming took 1 base from V and 10 from J, leaving 13 bases between them. The CDR3 length is 14 residues. Per germline, CDR1 SGHVS and CDR2 FQNEAQ. This chain's CDR3 is CASSLEGLEGKLFF. The CDR3 region has the DNA TGTGCCAGCAGCTTAGAGGGCTTGGAAGGAAAACTGTTTTTT.

The chain employs TRBV5-1 and TRBJ2-2; 7 bases agree with TRBD2. V gave up 0 bases and J gave up 1 base; unmatched junction bases: 6. Germline loops: CDR1 SGHRS, CDR2 YFSETQ. This CDR3 is built from 17 residues. CDR3 residues: CASSLGRAGENTGELFF. The CDR3 DNA reads TGCGCCAGCAGCTTGGGACGGGCGGGAGAGAACACCGGGGAGCTGTTTTTT.

This clone was detected only a few times. The CDR3 coding sequence is TGTGCCAGCAGTGAAGTGCGACAGGGTAATCGGGACTATGGCTACACCTTC. This encodes CASSEVRQGNRDYGYTF. The gene calls are TRBV2 and TRBJ1-2, with 7 nucleotides matching TRBD1. J lost 3 bases, V lost 1 base, and 11 bases had no gene match. The CDR3 totals 17 residues. From germline, CDR1 is SNHLY and CDR2 FYNNEI.

This rearrangement joins TRBV10-2 to TRBJ2-7; D is possibly TRBD2 (5 bases). The CDR3 loop spans 11 amino acids. Germline V lookup: CDR1 WSHSY, CDR2 SAAADI. The V end lost 6 bases, the J end lost 10 bases, and 13 bases lay between the germline ends. The CDR3 DNA is TGCGCCAGCAGCGCGAGGGAAAATCAGTACTTC. It yields the protein CASSARENQYF.

The J gene is TRBJ2-5, the V gene TRBV28; maybe TRBD1 (5 bases). The germline CDR1 and CDR2 sequences are MDHEN and SYDVKM. The CDR3 has 14 amino acids. Trimming left V 0 bases short and J 0 bases short, with 5 bases between. In DNA form, the CDR3 reads TGTGCCAGCAGTTTATGGGACAACCAAGAGACCCAGTACTTC. Translated, it gives CASSLWDNQETQYF.

The rearrangement links TRBV6-5 to TRBJ1-4, with TRBD1 as a possible D gene (5 bases). The CDR3 has 15 amino acids. V gave up 7 bases and J gave up 0 bases, with 12 bases separating them. The germline V gene encodes CDR1 MNHEY and CDR2 SVGAGI. The CDR3 protein is CASNPTAATNEKLFF. CDR3 DNA: TGTGCCAGCAACCCGACAGCCGCAACTAATGAAAAACTGTTTTTT.

V gene TRBV10-1 combines with J gene TRBJ2-2, with 8 bases identical to TRBD2. From germline, CDR1 is WNHNN and CDR2 SYGVQD (reference sequence). The length of the CDR3 is 16 residues. The CDR3 is CGHAPTGGENTGELFF. CDR3 nucleotides: TGCGGACACGCTCCGACGGGGGGGGAGAACACCGGGGAGCTGTTTTTT.

The CDR3: CASSTRQGGGYGYTF. The CDR3 DNA reads as TGTGCCAGCAGCACCCGACAGGGGGGCGGCTATGGCTACACCTTC. The rearrangement joins TRBV7-2 to TRBJ1-2, with 9 positions matching TRBD1. CDR1 is SGHTA and CDR2 is FQGNSA in the germline V gene. Losses at the gene ends were 5 bases for V and 4 bases for J; bases not matched to a gene: 8. CDR3 length: 15 amino acids.

The rearrangement links TRBV6-5 to TRBJ1-5; no clear D. V gave up 5 bases and J gave up 3 bases, with 14 bases separating them. This CDR3 region has 15 residues. Germline CDR1 is MNHEY and CDR2 is SVGAGI. CDR3 sequence reads: CASSGSDGYNQPQHF. Written as DNA, the CDR3 is TGTGCCAGCAGTGGTTCCGACGGATACAATCAGCCCCAGCATTTT.

The chain's CDR3 is CASSLGGTASYEQYF. DNA of the CDR3: TGTGCCAGCAGCTTGGGGGGGACAGCATCCTACGAGCAGTACTTC. This rearrangement joins TRBV5-4 to TRBJ2-7; 7 bases align to TRBD1. This CDR3 contains 15 residues. CDR1 is SGHNT, CDR2 YYREEE, per germline (reference sequence). Trimming at V came to 0 bases and at J to 1 base, leaving 4 bases not matched to a gene.

V gene TRBV20-1 combines with J gene TRBJ2-3; 9 nucleotides agree with TRBD2. Germline trimming cut 6 bases from V and 10 bases from J; bases unmatched to any gene: 5. Per the germline V gene, CDR1 is DFQATT and CDR2 is SNEGSKA (reference sequence). CDR3 length equals 11 residues. CDR3 sequence (DNA): TGCAGTGCGGTAGCGGGAGCGCCGCAGTATTTT. This translates into CSAVAGAPQYF.

The rearrangement joins TRBV5-1 to TRBJ2-1; tentatively, D is TRBD1 (5 bases). CDR3 size: 13 residues. The V end lost 2 bases, the J end lost 3 bases, and 6 bases lay between the germline ends. Germline-derived CDR1 and CDR2 are SGHRS and YFSETQ. The CDR3 coding sequence is TGCGCCAGCAGCTTAGGGGACTACAATGAGCAGTTCTTC. Translating it yields CASSLGDYNEQFF.

This sequence joins TRBV6-1 and TRBJ2-7, with TRBD2 identical over 9 bases. The CDR3 loop spans 15 amino acids. After removal of 3 bases from V and 1 base from J, the junction contained 4 bases not matched to a gene. CDR1 is MNHNS, CDR2 SASEGT, per germline. CDR3 DNA: TGTGCCAGCAGTGACAGGACTAGCGCTTCCTACGAGCAGTACTTC. It is translated as CASSDRTSASYEQYF.

V gene TRBV28 combines with J gene TRBJ1-2; 8 nucleotides align to TRBD1. The ends lost 7 bases at V and 0 bases at J; junction bases unmatched: 4. CDR3 size: 14 residues. Germline-derived CDR1 and CDR2 are MDHEN and SYDVKM. CDR3 bases: TGTGCCAGCACCCCGGGACAGGCTAACTATGGCTACACCTTC. Amino acid sequence: CASTPGQANYGYTF.